This T cell receptor (beta chain) was captured by sequencing in a study of blood T cell repertoires in COVID-19 (TCRdb year 2020). Some background on the complete study: Samples covering the acute and convalescent phases of COVID-19 were provided by collaborators in the United States, Italy and Spain. The material from the prospective study consisted of cDNA or gDNA derived from T cells, B-cell-depleted T cells, or PBMCs. The dataset comprised deeply sampled blood TCRbeta repertoires from subjects exposed to, actively infected with, or recovered from COVID-19. The repertoires were released in a freely available public database intended as a resource for research on the immune response to SARS-CoV-2. Samples came from the ongoing ImmuneRACE study (first 160 participants) plus 1,254 subjects from 6 global collaborators. Nearly every sample came with metadata listing a de-identified subject ID, COVID-19 status, age in years and sex. Where available, HLA class I and class II types were obtained from metadata supplied by the sample provider rather than from assay-based typing. Study-wide conclusions, independent of this receptor: How much clinical and demographic metadata was included differed by source and by participant, and the metadata was provided uncurated.

TCRbeta CDR3 regions were amplified from genomic DNA using the immunoSEQ Assay, a bias-controlled multiplex PCR. Turning to the authors' computational methods: Nucleated cell counts per sample were estimated from amplification of reference gene primers within the assay. Sequence reads were collapsed and filtered to measure the absolute abundance of every unique TCRbeta CDR3 rearrangement. For each sample, productive Simpson clonality was calculated as the square root of Simpson's diversity index across productive rearrangements. TCRdb took over this immuneACCESS table, retaining in-frame rearrangements with V and J assigned. Such tables are incomplete; in checked studies, under half of the missing clones stem from an unresolved V gene, and the remainder is unexplained. The DNA was the basis for D and trimming; V, J and clone size are from that table. The sample data list approximately 230,000 clones, and around nine tenths of these were observed just once. The top ten clonotypes cover under 2.5% of the sample.

Regarding this clone: Its antigen remains unidentified. No much larger clone is present one base from it, and per-base qualities are unavailable.

The germline V gene (reference sequence) supplies CDR1 MNHNY and CDR2 SVGAGI. The V end gives up 7 bases and the J end 2 bases, leaving 3 bases in the junction not matched to a gene. Spanning cysteine to phenylalanine, the CDR3 consists of 14 amino acids. The CDR3 DNA has 42 bases and is translated from base 1. A second Seattle source provided samples from volunteer blood donors who had recovered from COVID-19. The collaborating institutions used their own protocols to collect whole blood in K2EDTA tubes. For TCRbeta analysis, collaborators shipped samples as frozen whole blood, isolated PBMCs, or DNA extracted from either of those sample types.

The receptor was isolated from a woman aged 40 to 50 who had recovered from COVID-19. The sample was peripheral blood. The chain is made from TRBV6-6 and TRBJ1-4; 8 central bases correspond to TRBD1. CDR3 reads: CASTGQGTNEKLFF. The bases are TGTGCCAGCACCGGACAGGGCACTAATGAAAAACTGTTTTTT.